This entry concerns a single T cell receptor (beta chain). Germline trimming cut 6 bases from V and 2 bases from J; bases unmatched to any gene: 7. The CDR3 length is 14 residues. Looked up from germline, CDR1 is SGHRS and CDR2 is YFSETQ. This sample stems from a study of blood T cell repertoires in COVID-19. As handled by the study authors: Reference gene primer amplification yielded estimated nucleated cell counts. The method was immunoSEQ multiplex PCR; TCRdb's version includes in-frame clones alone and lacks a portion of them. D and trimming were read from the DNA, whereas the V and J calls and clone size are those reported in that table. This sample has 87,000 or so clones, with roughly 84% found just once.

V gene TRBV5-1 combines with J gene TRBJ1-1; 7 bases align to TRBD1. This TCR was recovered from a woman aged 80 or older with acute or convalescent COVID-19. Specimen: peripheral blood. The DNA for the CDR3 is TGCGCCAGCACCTTAGGGACAGCAAACACTGAAGCTTTCTTT. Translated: CASTLGTANTEAFF.